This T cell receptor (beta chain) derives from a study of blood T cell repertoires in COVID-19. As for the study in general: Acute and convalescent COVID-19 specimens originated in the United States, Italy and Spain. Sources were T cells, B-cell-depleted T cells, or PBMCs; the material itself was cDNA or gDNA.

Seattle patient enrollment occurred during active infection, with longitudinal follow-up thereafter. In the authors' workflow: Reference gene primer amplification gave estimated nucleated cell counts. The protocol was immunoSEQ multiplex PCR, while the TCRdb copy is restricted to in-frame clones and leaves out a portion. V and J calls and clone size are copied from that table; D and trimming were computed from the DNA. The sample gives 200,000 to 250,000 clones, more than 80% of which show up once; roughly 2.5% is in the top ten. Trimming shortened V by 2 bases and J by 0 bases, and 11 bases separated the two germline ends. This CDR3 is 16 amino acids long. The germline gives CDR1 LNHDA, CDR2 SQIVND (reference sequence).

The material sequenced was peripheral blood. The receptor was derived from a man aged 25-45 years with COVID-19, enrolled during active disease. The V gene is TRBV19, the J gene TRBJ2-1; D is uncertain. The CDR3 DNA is TGTGCCAGTAGTATACGGTTTTATAGCTCCTACAATGAGCAGTTCTTC. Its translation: CASSIRFYSSYNEQFF.